This T cell receptor (beta chain) appears in the sequencing data of a study of shared clonotypes between healthy human individuals. General study points: Sharing of clonotypes among donors was expected to vary with sequencing depth.

This clone was recorded a few times. The antigen remains unidentified. The junction departs from the called germline gene at one end, perhaps through a read error. The CDR3 runs to 13 residues. Germline V CDR1 and CDR2: SSHAT, FNYEAQ (reference sequence). The method was immunoSEQ multiplex PCR; TCRdb's version includes in-frame clones alone and lacks a portion of them. Among about 500,000 clones, about 74% were seen once, and the ten largest hold about 12%. The sequence derives from a woman aged 40 to 55 in good health. Some clones in this sample may be carry-over from other donors' samples. The sample comprised PBMCs. The chain recombines TRBV7-7 with TRBJ1-1; no definite D call. CDR3 region: CASSVDKNTEAFF. Written as DNA, the CDR3 is TGTGCTAGCAGCGTAGACAAGAACACTGAAGCTTTCTTT.